These 25 T cell receptor beta chains were sequenced from one sample in a study of CD8+ T cells in alopecia areata. Treatment denoted: oral pan-JAK inhibitor, 5-10 mg twice daily. Extracted RNA was reverse transcribed into cDNA, the sequencing template. Only in-frame clones appear in the TCRdb table, and some are missing; sequencing was by immunoSEQ multiplex PCR. Of under 200,000 clones listed, just over 65% are singletons. This specimen was CD4+ T cells sorted from blood, taken at week 4, from a patient treated with tofacitinib. These receptors were obtained from a human donor with alopecia areata.

The table lists this clone with a count of one. This sequence joins TRBV7-3 and TRBJ1-2; D unresolved. From germline, CDR1 is SGHTA and CDR2 FQGTGA. This CDR3 spans 14 amino acids. Trimming removed 5 bases from V and 2 bases from J, with 12 bases in between. In DNA, the CDR3 is TGTGCCAGCAGCCCACTAGGAGGGAACTATGGCTACACCTTC. It translates to CASSPLGGNYGYTF.

This clone came up once. V gene TRBV2 combines with J gene TRBJ2-5; D uncertain. Germline V gene lookup returns CDR1 SNHLY and CDR2 FYNNEI. This CDR3 comprises 11 residues. V was shortened by 8 bases and J by 1 base, with 5 bases between the two germline ends. The CDR3 coding sequence is TGTGCCAGCGCCGTCCAAGAGACCCAGTACTTC. Translated, it gives CASAVQETQYF. Based on the CDR3 plus reference TRBV2 and TRBJ2-5, the full variable domain is EPEVTQTPSHQVTQMGQEVILRCVPISNHLYFYWYRQILGQKVEFLVSFYNNEISEKSEIFDDQFSVERPDGSNFTLKIRSTKLEDSAMYFCASAVQETQYFGPGTRLLVL.

This chain connects TRBV29-1 to TRBJ1-2, with D perhaps matching TRBD1 (5 bases). This CDR3 region has 14 residues. CDR1 SQVTM and CDR2 ANQGSEA come from the germline V gene. V lost 4 bases and J lost 3, with 15 bases in between. CDR3 in DNA: TGCAGCGTTGCTAGACAGCCCGGGGACTATGGCTACACCTTC. As protein: CSVARQPGDYGYTF.

This clone was seen at least ten times. CDR3 coding DNA: TGTGCCAGCAGCTTAGCGCTAGCGGGGGCCCTGAACACCGGGGAGCTGTTTTTT. This translates into CASSLALAGALNTGELFF. The chain couples TRBV7-8 to TRBJ2-2; TRBD2 agrees at 10 bases. This CDR3 has 18 amino acids. Germline CDR1 SGHVS, CDR2 FQNEAQ. Germline trimming cut 0 bases from V and 1 base from J; bases unmatched to any gene: 5.

The chain joins TRBV30 to TRBJ1-1, with TRBD1 identical over 8 bases. Germline assignment: CDR1 GTSNPN and CDR2 SVGIG (reference sequence). V lost 1 base and J lost 6; bases outside the gene matches: 7. CDR3 length: 14 amino acids. The CDR3 reads CAWSAQGALAEAFF. For the CDR3, the DNA is TGTGCCTGGAGTGCTCAGGGGGCTTTGGCTGAAGCTTTCTTT.

The J gene is TRBJ2-5, the V gene TRBV6-6, with 9 bases lining up with TRBD1. This CDR3 has 14 amino acids. Germline assignment: CDR1 MNHNY and CDR2 SVGAGI (reference sequence). V lost 5 bases and J lost 5; bases outside the gene matches: 6. CDR3 nucleotide sequence: TGTGCCAGCAGTACTACAGGGGGCGGTGAGACCCAGTACTTC. Translated: CASSTTGGGETQYF.

The rearrangement links TRBV19 to TRBJ2-2, with D maybe TRBD2 (6 bases). Trimming shortened V by 9 bases and J by 3 bases, and 14 bases separated the two germline ends. The germline V gene has CDR1 LNHDA and CDR2 SQIVND (reference sequence). This CDR3 comprises 14 residues. The CDR3 DNA is TGTGCCAGCGGGAGAGGGGCGGACACCGGGGAGCTGTTTTTT. This gives the protein CASGRGADTGELFF.

This clone was observed a few times. The rearrangement joins TRBV5-1 to TRBJ2-5; D gene ambiguous. This CDR3 region has 13 residues. Germline V gives CDR1 SGHRS, CDR2 YFSETQ. V was pared by 5 bases and J by 4 bases, with 12 bases between. CDR3 DNA: TGCGCCAGCAGGTCCCGAGGCGCAGAGACCCAGTACTTC. Translation: CASRSRGAETQYF. Based on the CDR3 plus reference TRBV5-1 and TRBJ2-5, the full variable domain is KAGVTQTPRYLIKTRGQQVTLSCSPISGHRSVSWYQQTPGQGLQFLFEYFSETQRNKGNFPGRFSGRQFSNSRSEMNVSTLELGDSALYLCASRSRGAETQYFGPGTRLLVL.

This chain connects TRBV29-1 to TRBJ1-5; weak D call: TRBD1 (5 bases). This CDR3 spans 13 amino acids. The V gene's germline CDR1 is SQVTM and CDR2 ANQGSEA. V lost 4 bases and J 3 bases, leaving 10 bases between the germline ends. The CDR3 is CSVAEQVNQPQHF. The CDR3, as DNA: TGCAGCGTTGCAGAACAGGTCAATCAGCCCCAGCATTTT. The variable domain in full, completed from reference TRBV29-1 and TRBJ1-5, reads SAVISQKPSRDICQRGTSLTIQCQVDSQVTMMFWYRQQPGQSLTLIATANQGSEATYESGFVIDKFPISRPNLTFSTLTVSNMSPEDSSIYLCSVAEQVNQPQHFGDGTRLSIL.

Of note for this clone: A read error may account for a junction end that differs from germline. The chain couples TRBV29-1 to TRBJ2-1; D may be TRBD1 or TRBD2 (5 bases each). CDR1 and CDR2 from the germline V gene are SQVTM and ANQGSEA. CDR3 length: 13 residues. In DNA, the CDR3 is TGCAGCTATAAAGTGGGGACCTACAATGAACAGTTCTTC. It specifies CSYKVGTYNEQFF.

This clone was observed a few times. The chain joins TRBV27 to TRBJ2-1; 13 nucleotides line up with TRBD2. The CDR3 totals 14 residues. Germline lookup yields CDR1 MNHEY and CDR2 SMNVEV (reference sequence). With V trimmed by 10 bases and J by 6 bases, 6 bases remained unmatched. CDR3 bases: TGTGCCACCAAGGGACTAGCGGGGTCCAATGAGCAGTTCTTC. It encodes CATKGLAGSNEQFF.

The J gene is TRBJ2-2, the V gene TRBV29-1; D unresolved. Looked up from germline, CDR1 is SQVTM and CDR2 is ANQGSEA. The CDR3 extends over 13 amino acids. V gave up 4 bases and J gave up 0 bases, with 6 bases separating them. The CDR3 nucleotides are TGCAGCGTTGGCAAATCGAACACCGGGGAGCTGTTTTTT. This sequence encodes CSVGKSNTGELFF.

This clone was seen a handful of times. The CDR3 sequence: CASSRQDDYGYTF. CDR3 DNA: TGTGCCAGCTCACGACAGGATGACTATGGCTACACCTTC. V usage is TRBV18 and J usage is TRBJ1-2; a possible D gene is TRBD1 (6 bases). Looked up from germline, CDR1 is KGHSH and CDR2 is LQKENI. V lost 4 bases, J lost 3 bases, and 9 bases lay in between. The CDR3 consists of 13 residues.

The chain employs TRBV29-1 and TRBJ2-5; D might be TRBD1 (6 bases). Germline CDR1 reads SQVTM; CDR2 reads ANQGSEA. The CDR3 covers 13 residues. V was cut by 5 bases and J by 2 bases, with 12 bases left in between. The DNA for the CDR3 is TGCAGCGTTCTTGGACAGACGCAAGAGACCCAGTACTTC. Translation: CSVLGQTQETQYF.

The chain employs TRBV2 and TRBJ2-1, with TRBD2 identical over 7 bases. V shed 6 bases and J 4 bases; nucleotides not matched to a gene: 3. The CDR3 is made up of 13 amino acids. The germline V gene has CDR1 SNHLY and CDR2 FYNNEI. CDR3 sequence reads: CASRRGGYNEQFF. In DNA, the CDR3 is TGTGCCAGCAGGAGGGGAGGGTACAATGAGCAGTTCTTC.

This clone has just a few counts. This chain links TRBV11-2 with TRBJ2-3; D is ambiguous. The CDR3 extends over 13 amino acids. Germline V gene lookup returns CDR1 SGHAT and CDR2 FQNNGV. The V gene lost 8 bases and the J gene lost 0 bases, with 9 bases spanning the gap. CDR3 sequence (DNA): TGTGCCAGCCGGCAGACTAGCACAGATACGCAGTATTTT. Translation gives CASRQTSTDTQYF.

The sample holds a few counts of this clone. This rearrangement joins TRBV2 to TRBJ1-5; no definite D call. CDR3 length: 16 residues. The V end lost 8 bases, the J end lost 0 bases, and 17 bases lay between the germline ends. CDR1 and CDR2 (germline): SNHLY, FYNNEI. CDR3 coding DNA: TGTGCCAGCCAGGCGGAAAACCCCTATAGCAATCAGCCCCAGCATTTT. Amino acid sequence: CASQAENPYSNQPQHF.

V gene TRBV6-6 combines with J gene TRBJ2-5, with 11 bases matching TRBD2. Trimming cost V 6 bases and J 4 bases; bases outside gene matches: 7. The CDR3 runs 15 residues. Looked up from germline, CDR1 is MNHNY and CDR2 is SVGAGI (reference sequence). CDR3 sequence (DNA): TGTGCCAGCAGAGGTAGCGGGGGGGCCGTAGAGACCCAGTACTTC. It encodes CASRGSGGAVETQYF.

This clone has a handful of counts. This rearrangement joins TRBV4-3 to TRBJ2-1; TRBD2 aligns across 8 bases. V lost 3 bases and J lost 8; bases outside the gene matches: 6. The germline CDR1 and CDR2 sequences are LGHNA and YSLEER. CDR3 length equals 14 residues. The CDR3 spells CASSHFGGVDEQFF. CDR3 coding DNA: TGCGCCAGCAGCCACTTCGGGGGGGTCGATGAGCAGTTCTTC.

CDR3 region: CASSQGRASGANVLTF. In DNA form, the CDR3 reads TGCGCCAGCAGCCAAGGACGGGCCTCTGGGGCCAACGTCCTGACTTTC. V gene TRBV4-3 combines with J gene TRBJ2-6, with unresolved D. V was clipped by 1 base and J by 0 bases, with 7 bases between them. Germline CDR1 reads LGHNA; CDR2 reads YSLEER. The CDR3 sequence is 16 residues long.

The genes are TRBV7-2 and TRBJ2-7, with D perhaps TRBD2 (6 bases). The CDR3 is made up of 17 amino acids. Trimming stripped 1 base from V and 2 bases from J, with 18 bases between. Germline values: CDR1 SGHTA, CDR2 FQGNSA. The CDR3 coding sequence is TGTGCCAGCAGCTTAGAAGGGGCCGGGAGTGTGCCCTACGAGCAGTACTTC. As protein: CASSLEGAGSVPYEQYF.

The CDR3 protein is CASRERGTGELFF. CDR3 nucleotide sequence: TGTGCCAGCAGGGAAAGGGGCACCGGGGAGCTGTTTTTT. This chain links TRBV5-4 with TRBJ2-2; D possibly corresponds to TRBD1 (5 bases). This CDR3 is 13 amino acids long. CDR1 SGHNT and CDR2 YYREEE come from the germline V gene (reference sequence). Trimming removed 5 bases from V and 4 bases from J, with 9 bases in between. Supplemented by reference TRBV5-4 and TRBJ2-2, the full variable domain reads ETGVTQSPTHLIKTRGQQVTLRCSSQSGHNTVSWYQQALGQGPQFIFQYYREEENGRGNFPPRFSGLQFPNYSSELNVNALELDDSALYLCASRERGTGELFFGEGSRLTVL.

V is TRBV19 and J is TRBJ2-5, with 8 nucleotides matching TRBD1. The CDR3 contains 13 residues. Unmatched junction bases numbered 5, after V lost 9 bases and J lost 2 bases. From germline, CDR1 is LNHDA and CDR2 SQIVND (reference sequence). The chain's CDR3 is CASRDRQQETQYF. Here the CDR3 DNA reads TGTGCCAGCCGGGACAGGCAGCAAGAGACCCAGTACTTC.

This clone has just a few counts. The genes are TRBV7-9 and TRBJ1-1, with 10 bases matching TRBD1. Germline assignment: CDR1 SEHNR and CDR2 FQNEAQ (reference sequence). V lost 5 bases to trimming and J lost 1 base; unmatched junction nucleotides: 10. This CDR3 comprises 17 residues. DNA for the CDR3: TGTGCCAGCAGCCCGCCCCAGGGACAGGGGAGGAACACTGAAGCTTTCTTT. The encoded protein is CASSPPQGQGRNTEAFF.

The chain joins TRBV10-3 to TRBJ2-5; D not resolved. The germline gives CDR1 ENHRY, CDR2 SYGVKD. The CDR3 is 14 residues long. Trimming stripped 8 bases from V and 5 bases from J, with 18 bases between. The CDR3 nucleotides read TGTGCCATCTCCCTGGGTAGCTCTGTCGAGACCCAGTACTTC. It codes for CAISLGSSVETQYF.